The 14 T cell receptor beta chains reported below all come from one sample, sequenced in a study of vaccination effects on CD4 cells after COVID-19. Their antigen targets remain unknown. Antigen-specific CD4+ T cells were expanded with viral peptide pools in the ViraFEST assay before sequencing. CD4+ T cells were isolated after 10 days of culture. Confirmation by PCR established that the person had SARS-CoV-2 infection between March and December 2020. Profiling relied on immunoSEQ multiplex PCR, and the TCRdb table lists in-frame clones only, not all of them. Of about 22,000 clones in the sample, about four fifths were seen once. The sample was CD4+ T cells from PBMCs cultured with a peptide pool, taken before COVID-19 vaccination. All receptors come from a human donor who had a prior SARS-CoV-2 infection.

V usage is TRBV5-1 and J usage is TRBJ1-3, with D unresolved. This CDR3 comprises 20 residues. The V gene lost 2 bases and the J gene lost 4 bases, with 28 bases spanning the gap. Germline CDR1 and CDR2: SGHRS and YFSETQ. The CDR3 loop reads CASSFRPRITDRREGNTIYF. CDR3 in DNA: TGCGCCAGCAGCTTCCGACCACGAATTACGGACCGAAGAGAGGGAAACACCATATATTTT.

This chain uses TRBV19 with TRBJ2-4, with 11 bases aligning to TRBD2. Germline V lookup: CDR1 LNHDA, CDR2 SQIVND (reference sequence). The V gene end was trimmed by 3 bases and the J gene end by 5 bases; junction bases not matched to a gene: 3. This CDR3 spans 15 amino acids. CDR3 sequence reads: CASSILAGGENIQYF. CDR3 DNA: TGTGCCAGTAGTATCCTAGCGGGAGGAGAAAACATTCAGTACTTC.

The chain is built from TRBV9 and TRBJ1-1; possible D gene TRBD1, 6 bases. The CDR3 contains 14 residues. CDR1 is SGDLS, CDR2 YYNGEE, per germline. V was shortened by 3 bases and J by 1 base, with 10 bases between the two germline ends. In DNA, the CDR3 is TGTGCCAGCAGCGCCCGGACAGCGAACACTGAAGCTTTCTTT. It codes for CASSARTANTEAFF.

The V and J genes are TRBV15 and TRBJ1-2, with D tentatively TRBD1 (5 bases). The CDR3 loop spans 12 amino acids. CDR1 LNHNV and CDR2 YYDKDF come from the germline V gene (reference sequence). V lost 5 bases and J 4 bases, leaving 8 bases between the germline ends. In DNA, the CDR3 is TGTGCCACCAGCGGGGCAGGCTATGGCTACACCTTC. Amino acid sequence: CATSGAGYGYTF.

The chain links TRBV11-3 to TRBJ1-4; D might be TRBD1 (6 bases). V lost 5 bases, J lost 8 bases, and 18 bases lay in between. This CDR3 region has 15 residues. The germline V gene has CDR1 SGHNT and CDR2 YENEEA. The CDR3 spells CASSPVRGAGEKLFF. DNA of the CDR3: TGTGCCAGCAGCCCAGTTAGGGGGGCTGGAGAAAAACTGTTTTTT.

This chain links TRBV9 with TRBJ2-5; TRBD2 matches 8 bases. Germline values: CDR1 SGDLS, CDR2 YYNGEE. The CDR3 spans 14 residues. V lost 4 bases and J lost 5; bases outside the gene matches: 7. CDR3 nucleotide sequence: TGTGCCAGCAGCTCATTAGCGGGGTTGGAGACCCAGTACTTC. Translating gives CASSSLAGLETQYF.

V is TRBV10-3 and J is TRBJ2-5; 10 positions match TRBD2. Germline V gene lookup returns CDR1 ENHRY and CDR2 SYGVKD. This CDR3 has 18 residues. V shed 0 bases, J shed 5 bases, and the junction held 12 bases outside the gene matches. Here the CDR3 DNA reads TGTGCCATCAGTGAGTCGATGGCGGCTAGCGGGAGTGGGGAGACCCAGTACTTC. Translation: CAISESMAASGSGETQYF.

The sample holds one count of this clone. CDR3 amino acids: CASSLFVTNTGELFF. In DNA, the CDR3 is TGTGCCAGCAGCTTGTTTGTCACGAACACCGGGGAGCTGTTTTTT. The chain carries TRBV5-4 and TRBJ2-2, with unresolved D. Per the germline V gene, CDR1 is SGHNT and CDR2 is YYREEE (reference sequence). Trimming removed 1 base at V and 0 bases at J, with 7 bases between. The CDR3 contains 15 residues. The full variable domain, in which reference TRBV5-4 and TRBJ2-2 provide the parts outside the CDR3, is ETGVTQSPTHLIKTRGQQVTLRCSSQSGHNTVSWYQQALGQGPQFIFQYYREEENGRGNFPPRFSGLQFPNYSSELNVNALELDDSALYLCASSLFVTNTGELFFGEGSRLTVL.

This clone was observed a handful of times. The chain joins TRBV21-1 to TRBJ1-1; TRBD1 was called by the table and not checked on the DNA. TRBV21-1 is labeled a pseudogene. The CDR3 has 16 amino acids. CDR3 nucleotide sequence: TGTGCCAGCAGCAAGTCCCCGGACAGGTTGAACACTGAAGCTTTCTTT. The encoded protein is CASSKSPDRLNTEAFF.

The chain links TRBV19 to TRBJ2-6; D might be TRBD1 (6 bases). The length of the CDR3 is 15 residues. Germline CDR1 reads LNHDA; CDR2 reads SQIVND (reference sequence). The ends were cut back, 5 bases at V and 0 bases at J, with 8 bases in the middle. CDR3 coding DNA: TGTGCCAGTAGTGCACAGGGCTCTGGGGCCAACGTCCTGACTTTC. Translation gives CASSAQGSGANVLTF.

The chain recombines TRBV25-1 with TRBJ1-1; the D is unclear. This CDR3 has 14 residues. V lost 0 bases, J lost 3 bases, and 8 bases lay in between. Germline CDR1 and CDR2: MGHDK and SYGVNS. CDR3 sequence reads: CASSEYSEYTEAFF. DNA for the CDR3: TGTGCCAGCAGTGAATATTCGGAGTACACTGAAGCTTTCTTT.

In DNA form, the CDR3 reads TGTGCCAGCAGCCTCGCCGGGACTGAGGACACTGAAGCTTTCTTT. Its protein is CASSLAGTEDTEAFF. V gene TRBV7-2 combines with J gene TRBJ1-1; D is perhaps TRBD1 (5 bases). The CDR3 is 15 residues long. Germline CDR1 and CDR2: SGHTA and FQGNSA. Trimming shortened V by 5 bases and J by 3 bases, and 16 bases separated the two germline ends.

The chain recombines TRBV5-1 with TRBJ2-3, with no clear D. The CDR3 is 14 residues long. CDR1 is SGHRS and CDR2 is YFSETQ in the germline V gene. Trimming shortened V by 6 bases and J by 1 base, and 12 bases separated the two germline ends. The CDR3 DNA reads as TGCGCCAGCACTTACCCACCCGGCACAGATACGCAGTATTTT. This gives the protein CASTYPPGTDTQYF.

This clone has more than one count but fewer than ten. The chain links TRBV10-2 to TRBJ1-4; the D is unclear. The CDR3 is 16 amino acids. Germline CDR1 and CDR2: WSHSY and SAAADI. V was pared by 0 bases and J by 0 bases, with 8 bases between. CDR3 loop: CASSESESSTNEKLFF. Written as DNA, the CDR3 is TGCGCCAGCAGTGAGTCGGAATCTTCAACTAATGAAAAACTGTTTTTT.